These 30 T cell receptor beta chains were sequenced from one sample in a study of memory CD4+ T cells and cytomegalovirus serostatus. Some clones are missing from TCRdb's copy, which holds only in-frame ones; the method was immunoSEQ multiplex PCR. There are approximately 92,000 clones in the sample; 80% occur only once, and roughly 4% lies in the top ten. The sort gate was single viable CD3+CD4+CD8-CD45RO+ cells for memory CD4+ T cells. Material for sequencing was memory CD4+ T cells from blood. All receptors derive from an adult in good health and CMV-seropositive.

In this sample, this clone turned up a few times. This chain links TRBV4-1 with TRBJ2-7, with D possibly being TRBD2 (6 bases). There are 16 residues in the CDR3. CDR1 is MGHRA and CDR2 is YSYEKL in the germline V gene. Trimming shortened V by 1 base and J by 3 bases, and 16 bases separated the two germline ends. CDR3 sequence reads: CASSQGLSLAHYEQYF. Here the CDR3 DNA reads TGCGCCAGCAGCCAAGGCTTATCGCTAGCGCACTACGAGCAGTACTTC.

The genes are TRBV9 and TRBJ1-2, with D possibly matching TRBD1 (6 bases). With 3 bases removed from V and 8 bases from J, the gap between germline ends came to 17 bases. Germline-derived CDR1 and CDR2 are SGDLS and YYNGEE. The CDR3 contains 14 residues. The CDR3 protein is CASSDNPGDGGYTF. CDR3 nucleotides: TGTGCCAGCAGCGATAACCCAGGGGATGGGGGCTACACCTTC.

In DNA form, the CDR3 reads TGTGCCAGCCGGGGCAGACTCCAAGAGACCCAGTACTTC. Its protein is CASRGRLQETQYF. This rearrangement joins TRBV2 to TRBJ2-5; D may match TRBD1 or TRBD2 (5 bases each). CDR3 length: 13 residues. Looked up from germline, CDR1 is SNHLY and CDR2 is FYNNEI. Trimming stripped 8 bases from V and 1 base from J, with 11 bases between. Filled out from reference TRBV2 and TRBJ2-5, the complete variable domain reads EPEVTQTPSHQVTQMGQEVILRCVPISNHLYFYWYRQILGQKVEFLVSFYNNEISEKSEIFDDQFSVERPDGSNFTLKIRSTKLEDSAMYFCASRGRLQETQYFGPGTRLLVL.

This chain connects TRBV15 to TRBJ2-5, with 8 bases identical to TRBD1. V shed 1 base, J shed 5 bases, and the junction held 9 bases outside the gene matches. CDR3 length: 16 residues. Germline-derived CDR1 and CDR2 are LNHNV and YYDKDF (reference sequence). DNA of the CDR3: TGTGCCACCAGCAGAGTTGGACAGGGAAATGAGGAGACCCAGTACTTC. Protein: CATSRVGQGNEETQYF.

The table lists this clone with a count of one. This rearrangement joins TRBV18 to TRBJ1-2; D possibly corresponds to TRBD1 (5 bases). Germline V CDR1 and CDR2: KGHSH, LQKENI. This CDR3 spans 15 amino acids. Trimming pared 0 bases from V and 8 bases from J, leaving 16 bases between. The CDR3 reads CASSPPGLSEGGYTF. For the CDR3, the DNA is TGTGCCAGCTCACCACCGGGACTATCAGAAGGGGGCTACACCTTC.

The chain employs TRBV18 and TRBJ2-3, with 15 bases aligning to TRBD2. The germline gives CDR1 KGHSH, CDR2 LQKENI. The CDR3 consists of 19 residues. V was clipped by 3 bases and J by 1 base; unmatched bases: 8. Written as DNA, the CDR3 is TGTGCCAGCTCACCGACAGTGGGACTAGCGGGAGGTGGCACAGATACGCAGTATTTT. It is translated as CASSPTVGLAGGGTDTQYF.

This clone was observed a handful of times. The CDR3 region is CASSLARQVSGTEAFF. The DNA for the CDR3 is TGTGCCAGCAGCTTAGCGCGTCAGGTGAGCGGCACTGAAGCTTTCTTT. This chain connects TRBV7-2 to TRBJ1-1; D is ambiguous. This CDR3 has 16 residues. Trimming stripped 0 bases from V and 4 bases from J, with 15 bases between. The germline V gene encodes CDR1 SGHTA and CDR2 FQGNSA. Filled out from reference TRBV7-2 and TRBJ1-1, the complete variable domain reads GAGVSQSPSNKVTEKGKDVELRCDPISGHTALYWYRQSLGQGLEFLIYFQGNSAPDKSGLPSDRFSAERTGGSVSTLTIQRTQQEDSAVYLCASSLARQVSGTEAFFGQGTRLTVV.

The CDR3, as DNA: TGTGCCTGGAGTGTACTCATGAACACTGAAGCTTTCTTT. Encoded protein: CAWSVLMNTEAFF. The V gene is TRBV30, the J gene TRBJ1-1; no clear D. Trimming took off 0 bases at V and 0 bases at J, with 5 bases between the two ends. The length of the CDR3 is 13 residues. Germline lookup yields CDR1 GTSNPN and CDR2 SVGIG (reference sequence). Variable domain in full (rest from reference TRBV30 and TRBJ1-1): SQTIHQWPATLVQPVGSPLSLECTVEGTSNPNLYWYRQAAGRGLQLLFYSVGIGQISSEVPQNLSASRPQDRQFILSSKKLLLSDSGFYLCAWSVLMNTEAFFGQGTRLTVV.

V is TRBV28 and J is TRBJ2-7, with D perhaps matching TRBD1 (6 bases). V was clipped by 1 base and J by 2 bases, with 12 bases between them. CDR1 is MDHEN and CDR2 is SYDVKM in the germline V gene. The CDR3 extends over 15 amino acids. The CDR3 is CASSLYQGKPYEQYF. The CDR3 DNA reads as TGTGCCAGCAGTTTATACCAGGGGAAACCCTACGAGCAGTACTTC.

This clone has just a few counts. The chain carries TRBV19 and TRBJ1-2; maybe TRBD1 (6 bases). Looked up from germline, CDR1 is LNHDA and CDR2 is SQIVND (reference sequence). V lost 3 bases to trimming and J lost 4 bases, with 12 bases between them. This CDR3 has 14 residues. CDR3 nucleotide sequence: TGTGCCAGTAGTATTTCCGGGACACCCTATGGCTACACCTTC. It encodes CASSISGTPYGYTF.

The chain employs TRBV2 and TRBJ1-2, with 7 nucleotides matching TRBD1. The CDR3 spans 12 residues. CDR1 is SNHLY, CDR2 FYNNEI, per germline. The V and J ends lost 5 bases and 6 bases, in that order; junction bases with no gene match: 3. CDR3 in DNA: TGTGCCAGCAGTACTACAGGGGATGGCTACACCTTC. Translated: CASSTTGDGYTF.

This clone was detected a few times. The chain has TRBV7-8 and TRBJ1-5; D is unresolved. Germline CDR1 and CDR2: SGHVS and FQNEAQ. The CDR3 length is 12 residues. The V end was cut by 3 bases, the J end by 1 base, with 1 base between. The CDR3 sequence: CASSFSNQPQHF. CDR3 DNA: TGTGCCAGCAGCTTCAGCAATCAGCCCCAGCATTTT.

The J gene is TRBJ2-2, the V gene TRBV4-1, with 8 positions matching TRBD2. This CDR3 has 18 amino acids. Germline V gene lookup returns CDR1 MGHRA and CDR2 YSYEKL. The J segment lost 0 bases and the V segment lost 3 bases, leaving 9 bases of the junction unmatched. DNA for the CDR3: TGCGCCAGCAGCCACCCGTGGACTAGCAGAACGAACACCGGGGAGCTGTTTTTT. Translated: CASSHPWTSRTNTGELFF.

This chain's CDR3 is CASSPNGVSDTQYF. The CDR3 region has the DNA TGTGCCAGCAGCCCGAACGGAGTTTCAGATACGCAGTATTTT. V usage is TRBV9 and J usage is TRBJ2-3; D ambiguous. The CDR3 consists of 14 residues. V lost 4 bases, J lost 4 bases, and 13 bases lay in between. The germline CDR1 and CDR2 sequences are SGDLS and YYNGEE. The variable domain in full, with the rest retrieved from reference TRBV9 and TRBJ2-3, is DSGVTQTPKHLITATGQRVTLRCSPRSGDLSVYWYQQSLDQGLQFLIQYYNGEERAKGNILERFSAQQFPDLHSELNLSSLELGDSALYFCASSPNGVSDTQYFGPGTRLTVL.

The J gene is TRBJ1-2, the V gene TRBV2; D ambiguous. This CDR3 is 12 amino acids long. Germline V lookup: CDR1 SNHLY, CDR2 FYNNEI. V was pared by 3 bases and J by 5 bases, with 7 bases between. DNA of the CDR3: TGTGCCAGCAGTGAGAGGGAATATGGCTACACCTTC. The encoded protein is CASSEREYGYTF.

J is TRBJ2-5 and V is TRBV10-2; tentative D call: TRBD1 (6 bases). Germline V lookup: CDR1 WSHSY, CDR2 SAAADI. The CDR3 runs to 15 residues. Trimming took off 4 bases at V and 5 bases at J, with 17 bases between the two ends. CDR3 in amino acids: CASSGAGVSGETQYF. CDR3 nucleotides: TGCGCCAGCAGTGGTGCAGGGGTCTCGGGCGAGACCCAGTACTTC.

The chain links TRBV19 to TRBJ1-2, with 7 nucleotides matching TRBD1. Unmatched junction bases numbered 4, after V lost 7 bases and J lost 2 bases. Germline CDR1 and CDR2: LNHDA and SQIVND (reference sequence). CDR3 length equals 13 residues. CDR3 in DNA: TGTGCCAGTACCCTGACAGGGAACTATGGCTACACCTTC. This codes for CASTLTGNYGYTF. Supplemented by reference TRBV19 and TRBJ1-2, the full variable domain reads DGGITQSPKYLFRKEGQNVTLSCEQNLNHDAMYWYRQDPGQGLRLIYYSQIVNDFQKGDIAEGYSVSREKKESFPLTVTSAQKNPTAFYLCASTLTGNYGYTFGSGTRLTVV.

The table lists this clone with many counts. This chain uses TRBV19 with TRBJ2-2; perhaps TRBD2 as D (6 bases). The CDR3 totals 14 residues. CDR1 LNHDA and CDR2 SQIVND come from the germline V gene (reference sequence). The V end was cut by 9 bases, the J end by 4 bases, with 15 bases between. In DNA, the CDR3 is TGTGCCAGCAAGGGACTGGCGGCCACCGGGGAGCTGTTTTTT. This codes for CASKGLAATGELFF. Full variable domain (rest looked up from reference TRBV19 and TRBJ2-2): DGGITQSPKYLFRKEGQNVTLSCEQNLNHDAMYWYRQDPGQGLRLIYYSQIVNDFQKGDIAEGYSVSREKKESFPLTVTSAQKNPTAFYLCASKGLAATGELFFGEGSRLTVL.

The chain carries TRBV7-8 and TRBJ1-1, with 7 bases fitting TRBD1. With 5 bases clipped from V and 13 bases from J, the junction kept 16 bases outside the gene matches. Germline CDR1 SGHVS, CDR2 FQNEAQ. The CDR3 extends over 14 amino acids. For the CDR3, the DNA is TGTGCCAGCAGCCGGGGACAGCGCAACTCCTTCGGTTTCTTT. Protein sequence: CASSRGQRNSFGFF.

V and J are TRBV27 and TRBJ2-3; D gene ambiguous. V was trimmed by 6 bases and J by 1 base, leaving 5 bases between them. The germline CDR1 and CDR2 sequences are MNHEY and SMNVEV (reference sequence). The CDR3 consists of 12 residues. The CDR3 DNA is TGTGCCAGCAGGCCCGGCACAGATACGCAGTATTTT. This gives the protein CASRPGTDTQYF.

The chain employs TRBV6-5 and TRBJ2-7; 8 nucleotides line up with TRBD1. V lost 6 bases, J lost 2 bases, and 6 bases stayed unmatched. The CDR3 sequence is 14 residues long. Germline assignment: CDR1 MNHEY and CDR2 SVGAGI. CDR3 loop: CASSKDRETYEQYF. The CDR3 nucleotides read TGTGCCAGCAGCAAGGACAGGGAGACCTACGAGCAGTACTTC.

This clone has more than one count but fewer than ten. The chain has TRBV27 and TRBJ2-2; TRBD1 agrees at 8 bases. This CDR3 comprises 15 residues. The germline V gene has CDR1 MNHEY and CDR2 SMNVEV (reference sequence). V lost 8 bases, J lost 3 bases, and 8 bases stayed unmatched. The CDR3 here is CASGGPGGYTGELFF. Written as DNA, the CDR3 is TGTGCCAGCGGGGGGCCAGGGGGCTACACCGGGGAGCTGTTTTTT.

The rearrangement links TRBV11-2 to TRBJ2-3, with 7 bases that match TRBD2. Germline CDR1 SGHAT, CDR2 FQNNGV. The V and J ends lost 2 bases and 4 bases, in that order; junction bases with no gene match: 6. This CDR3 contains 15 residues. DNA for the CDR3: TGTGCCAGCAGCTTAATGGCGGGAGAGGCAGATACGCAGTATTTT. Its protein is CASSLMAGEADTQYF.

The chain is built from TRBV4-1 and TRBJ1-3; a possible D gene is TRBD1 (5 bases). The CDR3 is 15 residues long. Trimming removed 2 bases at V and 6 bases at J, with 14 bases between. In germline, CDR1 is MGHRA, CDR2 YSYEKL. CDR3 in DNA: TGCGCCAGCAGCCAACAACCCGGGGCAGCAAACACCATATATTTT. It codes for CASSQQPGAANTIYF.

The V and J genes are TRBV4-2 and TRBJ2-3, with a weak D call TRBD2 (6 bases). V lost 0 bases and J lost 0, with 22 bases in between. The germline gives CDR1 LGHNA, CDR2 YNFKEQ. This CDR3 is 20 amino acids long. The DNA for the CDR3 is TGTGCCAGCAGCCAAGAACGTGGCGCCGCGGGCCTAGCGAGCACAGATACGCAGTATTTT. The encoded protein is CASSQERGAAGLASTDTQYF.

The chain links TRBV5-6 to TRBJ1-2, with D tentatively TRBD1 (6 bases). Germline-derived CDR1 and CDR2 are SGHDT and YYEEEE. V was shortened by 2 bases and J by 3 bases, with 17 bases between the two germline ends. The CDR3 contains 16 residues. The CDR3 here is CASSFQGSPFDYGYTF. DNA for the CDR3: TGTGCCAGCAGCTTCCAGGGGTCCCCTTTCGACTATGGCTACACCTTC.

In DNA, the CDR3 is TGTGCCAGCAGCGTAGAGCGGAGCTTACGCACCGGGGAGCTGTTTTTT. It specifies CASSVERSLRTGELFF. The chain carries TRBV9 and TRBJ2-2; D may be TRBD2 (5 bases). The germline V gene encodes CDR1 SGDLS and CDR2 YYNGEE. This CDR3 comprises 16 residues. The V end was cut by 0 bases, the J end by 4 bases, with 13 bases between.

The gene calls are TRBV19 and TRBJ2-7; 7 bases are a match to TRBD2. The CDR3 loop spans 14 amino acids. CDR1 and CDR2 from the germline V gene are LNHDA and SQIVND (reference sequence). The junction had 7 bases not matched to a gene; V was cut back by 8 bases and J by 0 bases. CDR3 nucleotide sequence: TGTGCCAGTGGAGAGCGGGGTAGCTCCTACGAGCAGTACTTC. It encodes CASGERGSSYEQYF.

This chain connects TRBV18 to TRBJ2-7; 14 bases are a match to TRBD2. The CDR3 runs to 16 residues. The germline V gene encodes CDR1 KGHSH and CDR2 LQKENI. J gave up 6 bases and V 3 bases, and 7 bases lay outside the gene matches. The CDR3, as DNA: TGTGCCAGCTCACCCCTCGGACTAGCGGGAGGTGGCGAGCAGTACTTC. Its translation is CASSPLGLAGGGEQYF. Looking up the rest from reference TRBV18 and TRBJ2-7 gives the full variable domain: NAGVMQNPRHLVRRRGQEARLRCSPMKGHSHVYWYRQLPEEGLKFMVYLQKENIIDESGMPKERFSAEFPKEGPSILRIQQVVRGDSAAYFCASSPLGLAGGGEQYFGPGTRLTVT.

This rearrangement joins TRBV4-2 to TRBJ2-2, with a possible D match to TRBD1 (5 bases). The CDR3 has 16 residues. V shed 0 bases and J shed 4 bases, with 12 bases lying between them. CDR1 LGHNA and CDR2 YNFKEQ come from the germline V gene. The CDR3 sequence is CASSQDLRRGTGELFF. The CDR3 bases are TGTGCCAGCAGCCAAGATCTACGTAGGGGCACCGGGGAGCTGTTTTTT.